A single sample is the source of the 5 T cell receptor beta chains below, sequenced in a study of CD8 T cells in Susac syndrome. Random hexamers were used to reverse transcribe roughly 0.45 to 1 ug of RNA. TCRdb redid the calling of the immunoSEQ multiplex PCR reads with MiXCR, one entry per CDR3 protein. Counted here are about 200,000 distinct CDR3 sequences, 95% occurring once; the ten biggest clones make up about 0.095%. The sample was CD4+ T cells from PBMCs. Every receptor here comes from a human donor in good health.

The chain recombines TRBV4-1 with TRBJ1-2, with TRBD1 matching over 7 bases. Germline assignment: CDR1 MGHRA and CDR2 YSYEKL. With V trimmed by 6 bases and J by 9 bases, 16 bases remained unmatched. The CDR3 is made up of 15 amino acids. The CDR3 is CASSPGTAGISRYTF. The CDR3 bases are TGCGCCAGCAGTCCTGGGACAGCCGGAATTAGTCGCTACACCTTC.

CDR3 region: CASSLPPGNTEAFF. DNA of the CDR3: TGTGCCAGCAGCTTACCCCCAGGGAACACTGAAGCTTTCTTT. The rearrangement links TRBV7-9 to TRBJ1-1; D not resolved. Germline V lookup: CDR1 SEHNR, CDR2 FQNEAQ (reference sequence). Trimming pared 2 bases from V and 1 base from J, leaving 8 bases between. The CDR3 totals 14 residues.

This clonotype was counted a few times. The chain uses TRBV6-6 and TRBJ2-3, with TRBD2 matching 11 bases. J was trimmed by 6 bases and V by 5 bases; bases with no gene match: 7. CDR3 length: 15 amino acids. In germline, CDR1 is MNHNY, CDR2 SVGAGI (reference sequence). CDR3 protein: CASSPTSGSTDTQYF. CDR3 bases: TGTGCCAGCAGTCCAACTAGCGGGAGTACGGATACGCAGTATTTT.

The chain joins TRBV20-1 to TRBJ1-1, with a possible D match to TRBD1 (5 bases). V dropped 6 bases and J dropped 4 bases, with 18 bases sitting between them. The CDR3 extends over 14 amino acids. Per the germline V gene, CDR1 is DFQATT and CDR2 is SNEGSKA (reference sequence). CDR3: CSAKRPKGSTEAFF. The CDR3 DNA sequence: TGCAGTGCCAAAAGACCTAAGGGGAGCACTGAAGCTTTCTTT.

The chain employs TRBV14 and TRBJ2-5; 7 bases agree with TRBD1. From germline, CDR1 is SGHDN and CDR2 FVKESK. J lost 4 bases, V lost 2 bases, and 4 bases had no gene match. This CDR3 has 14 residues. In nucleotides, the CDR3 is TGTGCCAGCAGCCAAACGACAGGGCGAGAGACCCAGTACTTC. The encoded protein is CASSQTTGRETQYF. Full variable domain (missing parts from reference TRBV14 and TRBJ2-5): EAGVTQFPSHSVIEKGQTVTLRCDPISGHDNLYWYRRVMGKEIKFLLHFVKESKQDESGMPNNRFLAERTGGTYSTLKVQPAELEDSGVYFCASSQTTGRETQYFGPGTRLLVL.